The present T cell receptor beta chain was sequenced within a study of Ad26.COV2.S vaccination and SARS-CoV-2 variants. Across the whole study: As a participant in COV1001, the donor was in the Ad26.COV2.S trial arm. The vaccine Ad26.COV2.S was put into the muscle once, or twice with 56 days between. Notes on the study in general: Possible underestimation of total T cell responses by the TCR breadth and depth analyses was noted. Vaccinees and placebo recipients showed similar non-spike TCR breadth.

Note on this clone: Its antigen is unknown.

Germline CDR1 and CDR2: SGHTA and FQGTGA. With V trimmed by 7 bases and J by 2 bases, 4 bases remained unmatched. The length of the CDR3 is 14 residues. TCRdb's table, derived via immunoSEQ multiplex PCR, lists solely in-frame clones and lacks some. The sample has around 300,000 clones; about nine tenths are singletons. Treatment specified: over 15 received Ad26.COV2.S at low or high dose, single or two shots; 5 received placebo; per-sample allocation not given. The study sampled participants on day 63 after the first vaccine or placebo injection. The sequence was collected from a person aged 18 to 65 who received the Ad26.COV2.S COVID-19 vaccine or a placebo. The sequencing used peripheral blood, collected in a trial of Ad26.COV2.S vaccine versus placebo. The V and J genes are TRBV7-3 and TRBJ2-1; 8 bases are a match to TRBD2. The CDR3 DNA follows: TGTGCCAGCAATAACGGGAGGGCCTACAATGAGCAGTTCTTC. It codes for CASNNGRAYNEQFF.